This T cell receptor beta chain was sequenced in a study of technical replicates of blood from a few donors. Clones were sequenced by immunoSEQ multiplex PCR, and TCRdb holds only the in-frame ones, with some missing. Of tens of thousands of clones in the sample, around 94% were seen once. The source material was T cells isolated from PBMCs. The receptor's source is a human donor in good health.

CDR3 protein: CASSAGDSPEAFF. CDR3 nucleotide sequence: TGCGCCAGCAGCGCAGGGGACAGCCCAGAAGCTTTCTTT. The rearrangement links TRBV5-1 to TRBJ1-1, with TRBD1 matching over 7 bases. Germline V gene lookup returns CDR1 SGHRS and CDR2 YFSETQ. The CDR3 is 13 residues long. J lost 8 bases, V lost 4 bases, and 8 bases had no gene match.